The sequence of this T cell receptor beta chain was determined in a study of blood T cell repertoires in COVID-19. Study overall: Sites across the United States, Italy and Spain contributed samples from acute and convalescent COVID-19. From T cells, B-cell-depleted T cells, or PBMCs came the material, which was cDNA or gDNA.

Germline V lookup: CDR1 SGDLS, CDR2 YYNGEE. After removal of 3 bases from V and 5 bases from J, the junction contained 4 bases not matched to a gene. This CDR3 has 14 residues. In the authors' methods: Quantification of nucleated cells was approximated via reference gene primer amplification. TCRdb's table, derived via immunoSEQ multiplex PCR, lists solely in-frame clones and lacks some. From that table come the V and J calls and clone size; the DNA was used to work out D and trimming. The repertoire holds fewer than 250,000 clones, roughly four fifths seen once, with 2% to 3% in the top ten. The source is a woman aged 40 to 55 with active or convalescent COVID-19. The genes are TRBV9 and TRBJ2-7, with 11 bases matching TRBD2. Material: peripheral blood. The CDR3 is CASSGTSGSDEQYF. The CDR3 nucleotides read TGTGCCAGCAGCGGCACTAGCGGGAGTGACGAGCAGTACTTC.